The sequence of this T cell receptor beta chain was determined in a study of vaccination and CD4 T cells after COVID-19. Study-wide background: Sampling after COVID took place at a median of about 91 days (range 35 to 161) following diagnosis.

The germline V gene encodes CDR1 SGHVS and CDR2 FQNEAQ. V was pared by 3 bases and J by 2 bases, with 7 bases of the junction left unmatched. There are 16 residues in the CDR3. TCRdb recomputed calls from the PCR reads with MiXCR, one row per CDR3 protein. The table shows about 15,000 distinct CDR3 sequences, with less than 75% occurring only once. V gene TRBV7-8 combines with J gene TRBJ2-7; 10 bases fit TRBD1. The sample here was CD4+ T cells from blood, taken after SARS-CoV-2 vaccination. The sequence was obtained from a human donor who had recovered from COVID-19. CDR3 coding DNA: TGTGCCAGCAGCTTCGGACAGGGGGTAGGCACCTACGAGCAGTACTTC. Translation: CASSFGQGVGTYEQYF.